Presented here are 14 T cell receptor beta chains from one specimen sequenced in a study of blood T cell repertoires in COVID-19. The assay was immunoSEQ multiplex PCR, and TCRdb's table has in-frame clones only and misses some. The sample holds about 140,000 clones; approximately 78% are singletons and the top ten take less than 4.5%. Sequenced material: peripheral blood. The source of these receptors is a woman of 80 years or more with acute or convalescent COVID-19.

The gene calls are TRBV7-9 and TRBJ2-5; 7 positions match TRBD2. J lost 5 bases, V lost 5 bases, and 5 bases had no gene match. Germline loops: CDR1 SEHNR, CDR2 FQNEAQ (reference sequence). This CDR3 region has 13 residues. CDR3 sequence reads: CASSPPGGETQYF. Here the CDR3 DNA reads TGTGCCAGCAGCCCACCCGGGGGGGAGACCCAGTACTTC. Variable domain in full (rest from reference TRBV7-9 and TRBJ2-5): DTGVSQNPRHKITKRGQNVTFRCDPISEHNRLYWYRQTLGQGPEFLTYFQNEAQLEKSRLLSDRFSAERPKGSFSTLEIQRTEQGDSAMYLCASSPPGGETQYFGPGTRLLVL.

The gene calls are TRBV9 and TRBJ1-2; D is uncertain. The germline gives CDR1 SGDLS, CDR2 YYNGEE. This CDR3 contains 14 residues. The germline V and J ends were trimmed by 0 bases and 1 base, with 7 bases remaining between them. The CDR3 loop reads CASSVAGINYGYTF. CDR3 coding DNA: TGTGCCAGCAGCGTAGCCGGGATTAACTATGGCTACACCTTC.

The CDR3 DNA sequence: TGTGCCAGCACCCTGCAGGGGGCTAATTCACCCCTCCACTTT. Encoded protein: CASTLQGANSPLHF. V gene TRBV28 combines with J gene TRBJ1-6; 8 bases line up with TRBD1. Germline values: CDR1 MDHEN, CDR2 SYDVKM. The J segment lost 6 bases and the V segment lost 7 bases, leaving 5 bases of the junction unmatched. The CDR3 extends over 14 amino acids.

The chain is built from TRBV12-3 or TRBV12-4 and TRBJ1-1; D may be TRBD1 (5 bases). V was clipped by 3 bases and J by 6 bases, with 11 bases between them. The CDR3 has 13 residues. CDR3 sequence (DNA): TGTGCCAGCAGTTTCGCAGGGAGGGCTGAAGCTTTCTTT. Translated, it gives CASSFAGRAEAFF.

This clone has only one observation. The V and J genes are TRBV3-1 (or the pseudogene TRBV3-2) and TRBJ2-3; TRBD1 is a possible D gene (5 bases). V shed 1 base and J shed 5 bases, with 16 bases lying between them. This CDR3 comprises 16 residues. The V gene's germline CDR1 is LGHDT and CDR2 YNNKEL (reference sequence). Here the CDR3 reads CASSQGWVGAQDTQYF. Written as DNA, the CDR3 is TGTGCCAGCAGCCAAGGGTGGGTAGGGGCGCAAGATACGCAGTATTTT.

This clone was observed a handful of times. The chain joins TRBV5-1 to TRBJ2-5; weak D call: TRBD1 (7 bases). The V end lost 3 bases, the J end lost 2 bases, and 11 bases lay between the germline ends. The germline V gene encodes CDR1 SGHRS and CDR2 YFSETQ. The CDR3 is made up of 14 amino acids. CDR3 in amino acids: CASSWRDRQETQYF. DNA for the CDR3: TGCGCCAGCAGCTGGAGGGACAGACAAGAGACCCAGTACTTC.

This chain links TRBV7-9 with TRBJ2-3; D is possibly TRBD2 (5 bases). Germline CDR1 reads SEHNR; CDR2 reads FQNEAQ (reference sequence). CDR3 length: 15 residues. V lost 0 bases and J 1 base, leaving 8 bases between the germline ends. The CDR3 region is CASSLASGGTDTQYF. For the CDR3, the DNA is TGTGCCAGCAGCTTAGCCAGCGGAGGCACAGATACGCAGTATTTT.

The genes are TRBV7-9 and TRBJ1-5; weak D call: TRBD1 (5 bases). V lost 10 bases to trimming and J lost 9 bases, with 22 bases between them. The CDR3 covers 14 residues. Germline CDR1 is SEHNR and CDR2 is FQNEAQ (reference sequence). Here the CDR3 reads CATSMGQVESPQHF. Here the CDR3 DNA reads TGTGCCACCTCGATGGGGCAGGTGGAATCGCCCCAGCATTTT.

This rearrangement joins TRBV6-4 to TRBJ1-5; 10 nucleotides agree with TRBD1. The CDR3 extends over 19 amino acids. The germline CDR1 and CDR2 sequences are MRHNA and SNTAGT. Trimming removed 4 bases from V and 6 bases from J; junction bases left unmatched: 18. CDR3 nucleotide sequence: TGTGCCAGCAGTGCGCCAGGACAGGGGGGCGAGTTCGGGTGTCAGCCCCAGCATTTT. Protein: CASSAPGQGGEFGCQPQHF.

V is TRBV27 and J is TRBJ1-2, with D possibly TRBD1 on 6 matching bases. CDR1 is MNHEY and CDR2 is SMNVEV in the germline V gene (reference sequence). V was clipped by 5 bases and J by 9 bases, with 19 bases between them. The CDR3 covers 14 residues. For the CDR3, the DNA is TGTGCCAGCAGTCCGATTCGAGGGACACCACGCTACACCTTC. Protein product: CASSPIRGTPRYTF.

The V and J genes are TRBV10-3 and TRBJ2-2, with 8 bases lining up with TRBD2. CDR3 length: 17 amino acids. J gave up 2 bases and V 3 bases, and 8 bases lay outside the gene matches. The germline V gene has CDR1 ENHRY and CDR2 SYGVKD. In DNA, the CDR3 is TGTGCCATCAGTGAACGGGGGGGCGGTCTTAACACCGGGGAGCTGTTTTTT. Encoded protein: CAISERGGGLNTGELFF.

J is TRBJ2-7 and V is TRBV11-2, with 8 bases lining up with TRBD1. CDR1 is SGHAT and CDR2 is FQNNGV in the germline V gene. This CDR3 has 14 amino acids. Trimming took 2 bases from V and 6 from J; bases not matched to a gene: 6. This chain's CDR3 is CASSLMARGLEQYF. Written as DNA, the CDR3 is TGTGCCAGCAGCTTAATGGCCAGGGGGCTCGAGCAGTACTTC.

CDR3: CASARGRDTGELFF. The DNA for the CDR3 is TGTGCCAGCGCCCGAGGGCGGGACACCGGGGAGCTGTTTTTT. The chain uses TRBV6-1 and TRBJ2-2; possible D gene TRBD2, 5 bases. The CDR3 totals 14 residues. V dropped 8 bases and J dropped 3 bases, with 13 bases sitting between them. Germline CDR1 is MNHNS and CDR2 is SASEGT.

The chain joins TRBV4-1 to TRBJ1-5; D is unclear. This CDR3 comprises 13 residues. Germline loops: CDR1 MGHRA, CDR2 YSYEKL. The germline V and J ends were trimmed by 3 bases and 4 bases, with 7 bases remaining between them. The DNA of the CDR3 is TGCGCCAGCAGCCAGCAGATAAATCAGCCCCAGCATTTT. This sequence encodes CASSQQINQPQHF.